The 11 T cell receptor beta chains below all came from one sample that was sequenced in a study of T cell responses to AZD1222 COVID-19 vaccine. Sequencing was performed with immunoSEQ multiplex PCR; in TCRdb, only in-frame clones are kept and a portion is missing. The sample has under 85,000 clones, about 90% seen once. The source was peripheral blood, collected on day 0 of AZD1222 vaccination. Receptors originate from an adult in good health.

V gene TRBV19 combines with J gene TRBJ1-1; TRBD1 might be the D (6 bases). CDR3 length: 13 amino acids. Per germline, CDR1 LNHDA and CDR2 SQIVND (reference sequence). V dropped 4 bases and J dropped 3 bases, with 9 bases sitting between them. The CDR3 DNA reads as TGTGCCAGTAGTAGATCAGGGGACACTGAAGCTTTCTTT. It encodes CASSRSGDTEAFF.

The rearrangement uses TRBV6-2 or TRBV6-3 and TRBJ2-2, with D uncertain. Trimming shortened V by 3 bases and J by 5 bases, and 7 bases separated the two germline ends. CDR1 is MNHEY and CDR2 is SVGEGT in the germline V gene. The CDR3 extends over 13 amino acids. The CDR3 reads CASSYLQTGELFF. CDR3 coding DNA: TGTGCCAGCAGTTATCTCCAAACCGGGGAGCTGTTTTTT.

V and J are TRBV4-3 and TRBJ1-1; 8 nucleotides match TRBD1. Losses at the gene ends were 1 base for V and 1 base for J; bases not matched to a gene: 2. The CDR3 has 15 residues. Germline CDR1 is LGHNA and CDR2 is YSLEER. CDR3 region: CASSQGGTGNTEAFF. The CDR3 nucleotides are TGCGCCAGCAGCCAAGGGGGGACAGGGAACACTGAAGCTTTCTTT.

This clone appeared a single time. The gene calls are TRBV3-1 (or the pseudogene TRBV3-2) and TRBJ1-1; weak D call: TRBD1 (5 bases). The CDR3 loop spans 15 amino acids. Germline V gives CDR1 LGHDT, CDR2 YNNKEL (reference sequence). The V gene lost 0 bases and the J gene lost 3 bases, with 11 bases spanning the gap. CDR3 sequence (DNA): TGTGCCAGCAGCCAAGAGGGGCAGACCTACACTGAAGCTTTCTTT. Residues: CASSQEGQTYTEAFF.

The rearrangement joins TRBV6-1 to TRBJ2-5; 11 bases are shared with TRBD2. The germline CDR1 and CDR2 sequences are MNHNS and SASEGT. J lost 4 bases, V lost 3 bases, and 13 bases had no gene match. The CDR3 consists of 18 residues. The CDR3 bases are TGTGCCAGCAGTGAGGTATGGGGCGGACTAGCGGGTGGAGAGACCCAGTACTTC. As protein: CASSEVWGGLAGGETQYF.

This clone was counted a few times. The CDR3 bases are TGCGCCAGCAACTCTGTCGGGTTCCACGAGCAGTACTTC. Translating it yields CASNSVGFHEQYF. This chain joins TRBV5-1 and TRBJ2-7; D gene uncertain. Germline values: CDR1 SGHRS, CDR2 YFSETQ. The V and J ends lost 6 bases and 5 bases respectively, with 15 bases between them. The CDR3 length is 13 residues.

V gene TRBV5-6 combines with J gene TRBJ2-3, with a possible D match to TRBD2 (5 bases). Germline CDR1 reads SGHDT; CDR2 reads YYEEEE. This CDR3 region has 15 residues. V was pared by 4 bases and J by 2 bases, with 14 bases between. The CDR3 nucleotides are TGTGCCAGCAGCGGGCTAGCTTTAGACACAGATACGCAGTATTTT. As protein: CASSGLALDTDTQYF.

This clone appeared a few times. This rearrangement joins TRBV7-9 to TRBJ2-2; no clear D. With 1 base removed from V and 6 bases from J, the gap between germline ends came to 6 bases. Germline lookup yields CDR1 SEHNR and CDR2 FQNEAQ (reference sequence). The CDR3 has 13 amino acids. For the CDR3, the DNA is TGTGCCAGCAGCTTAGGTGTCCCCGGGGAGCTGTTTTTT. Encoded protein: CASSLGVPGELFF.

The chain couples TRBV28 to TRBJ2-7; 12 bases agree with TRBD1. The CDR3 length is 15 residues. Looked up from germline, CDR1 is MDHEN and CDR2 is SYDVKM. The ends lost 1 base at V and 7 bases at J; junction bases unmatched: 5. Here the CDR3 DNA reads TGTGCCAGCAGTTTATTGGGACAGGGGGCTAGTGAGCAGTACTTC. Encoded protein: CASSLLGQGASEQYF.

DNA for the CDR3: TGTGCCAGCAGCTTAGTTTTATCGGGGACAGGGAACACAGATACGCAGTATTTT. Translated: CASSLVLSGTGNTDTQYF. The chain has TRBV7-9 and TRBJ2-3; 9 bases fit TRBD1. With 1 base clipped from V and 2 bases from J, the junction kept 10 bases outside the gene matches. Germline loops: CDR1 SEHNR, CDR2 FQNEAQ (reference sequence). CDR3 length: 18 amino acids.

This chain connects TRBV27 to TRBJ1-2; D is perhaps TRBD1 (5 bases). Germline assignment: CDR1 MNHEY and CDR2 SMNVEV (reference sequence). Trimming cost V 0 bases and J 0 bases, with 11 bases left between them. CDR3 length: 16 amino acids. In DNA form, the CDR3 reads TGTGCCAGCAGTTTATCCTGGCGACAGACTAACTATGGCTACACCTTC. It is translated as CASSLSWRQTNYGYTF.